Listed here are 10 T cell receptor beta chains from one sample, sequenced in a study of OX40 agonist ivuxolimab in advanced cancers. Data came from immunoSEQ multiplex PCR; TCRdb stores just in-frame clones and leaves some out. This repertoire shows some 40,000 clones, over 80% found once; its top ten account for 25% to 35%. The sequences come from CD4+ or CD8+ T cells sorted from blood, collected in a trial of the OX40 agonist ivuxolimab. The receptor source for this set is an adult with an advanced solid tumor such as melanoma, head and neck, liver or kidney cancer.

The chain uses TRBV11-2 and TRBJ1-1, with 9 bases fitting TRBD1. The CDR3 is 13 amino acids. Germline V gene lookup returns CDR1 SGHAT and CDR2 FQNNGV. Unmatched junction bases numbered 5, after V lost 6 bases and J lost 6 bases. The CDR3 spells CASRAQGASEAFF. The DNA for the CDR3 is TGTGCCAGCAGAGCACAGGGGGCATCTGAAGCTTTCTTT.

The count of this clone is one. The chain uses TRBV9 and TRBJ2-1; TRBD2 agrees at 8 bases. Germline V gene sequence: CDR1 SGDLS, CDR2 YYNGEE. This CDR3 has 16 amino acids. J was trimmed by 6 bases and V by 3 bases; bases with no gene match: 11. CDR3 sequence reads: CASSARVGTSINEQFF. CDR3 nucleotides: TGTGCCAGCAGCGCTCGGGTCGGGACTAGTATCAATGAGCAGTTCTTC.

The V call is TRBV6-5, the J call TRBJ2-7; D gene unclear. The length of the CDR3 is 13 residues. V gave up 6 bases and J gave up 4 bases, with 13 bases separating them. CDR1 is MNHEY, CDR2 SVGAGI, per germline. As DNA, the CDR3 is TGTGCCAGCAGCCCCGGTTCGAGTTACGAGCAGTACTTC. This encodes CASSPGSSYEQYF.

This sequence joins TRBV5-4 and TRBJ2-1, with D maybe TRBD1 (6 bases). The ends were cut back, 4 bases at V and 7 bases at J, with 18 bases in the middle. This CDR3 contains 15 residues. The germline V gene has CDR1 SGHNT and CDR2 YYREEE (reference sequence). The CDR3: CASSRDRSVSNEQFF. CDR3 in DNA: TGTGCCAGCAGCCGAGACAGGTCGGTGTCGAATGAGCAGTTCTTC.

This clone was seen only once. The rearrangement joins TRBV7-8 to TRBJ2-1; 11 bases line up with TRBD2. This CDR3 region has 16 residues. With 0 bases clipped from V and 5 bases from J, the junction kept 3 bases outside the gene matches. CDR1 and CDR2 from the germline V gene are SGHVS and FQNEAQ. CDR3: CASSLAGTSGNNEQFF. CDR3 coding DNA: TGTGCCAGCAGCTTAGCCGGGACTAGCGGAAACAATGAGCAGTTCTTC.

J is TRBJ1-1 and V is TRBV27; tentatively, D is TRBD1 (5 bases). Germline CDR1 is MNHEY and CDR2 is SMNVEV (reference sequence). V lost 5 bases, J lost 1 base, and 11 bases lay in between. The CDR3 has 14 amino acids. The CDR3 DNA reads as TGTGCCAGCAGTATAAGACAGTCGAACACTGAAGCTTTCTTT. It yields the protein CASSIRQSNTEAFF.

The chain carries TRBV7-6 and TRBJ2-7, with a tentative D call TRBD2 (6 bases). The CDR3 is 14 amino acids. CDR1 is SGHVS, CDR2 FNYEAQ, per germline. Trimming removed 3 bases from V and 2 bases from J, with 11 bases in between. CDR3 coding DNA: TGTGCCAGCAGCTTCGGCGGGGCGGCCTACGAGCAGTACTTC. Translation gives CASSFGGAAYEQYF.

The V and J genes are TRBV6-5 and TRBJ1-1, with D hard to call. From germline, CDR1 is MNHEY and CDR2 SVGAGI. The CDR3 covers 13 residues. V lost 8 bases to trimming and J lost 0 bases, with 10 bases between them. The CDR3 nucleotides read TGTGCCAGCTATGGGCCCATGAACACTGAAGCTTTCTTT. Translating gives CASYGPMNTEAFF.

CDR3 region: CASSAGYTWGYGYTF. Here the CDR3 DNA reads TGTGCCAGTAGTGCCGGGTACACATGGGGGTATGGCTACACCTTC. The chain is built from TRBV19 and TRBJ1-2, with TRBD1 as a possible D gene (5 bases). CDR1 and CDR2 (germline): LNHDA, SQIVND (reference sequence). The CDR3 loop spans 15 amino acids. V was clipped by 5 bases and J by 5 bases, with 18 bases between them.

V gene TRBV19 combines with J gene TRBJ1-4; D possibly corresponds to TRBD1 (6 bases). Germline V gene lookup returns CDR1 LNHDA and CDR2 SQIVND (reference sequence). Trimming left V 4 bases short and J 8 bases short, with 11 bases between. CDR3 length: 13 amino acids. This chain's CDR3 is CASSTGTREKLFF. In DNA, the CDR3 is TGTGCCAGTAGTACCGGGACACGGGAAAAACTGTTTTTT.